This T cell receptor (beta chain) was recorded in a study of Graves' ophthalmopathy and Graves' hyperthyroidism. There are a few counts of this clonotype. The target antigen is unknown. A much more abundant neighbour one base away suggests this may be a read error. Regarding the study as a whole: In blood, most expanded thyroid clonotypes above 0.001 frequency were also detected.

Germline V lookup: CDR1 GTSNPN, CDR2 SVGIG (reference sequence). The CDR3 runs to 15 residues. V lost 4 bases and J lost 4; bases outside the gene matches: 10. Hyperthyroidism was new, under 2 months, in patients aged 18 to 65. RNA transcripts served as template for amplifying TCR beta CDR3 sequences. First-round RT-PCR used HTBI primers; second-round multiplex PCR followed. Each CDR3 protein gets one entry after TCRdb re-called the multiplex PCR reads with MiXCR. The data hold about 620,000 distinct CDR3 sequences, with around a fifth observed a single time. The clonotype was recovered from a woman in her late teens or twenties with stable Graves' hyperthyroidism. Some clones in this sample may be carry-over from other donors' samples. The chain uses TRBV30 and TRBJ1-2; TRBD1 agrees at 9 bases. The sample consisted of peripheral blood. This CDR3 reads CAWTKDRGSTYGYTF. DNA of the CDR3: TGTGCCTGGACTAAGGACAGGGGCAGCACCTATGGCTACACCTTC. Full variable domain (outside the CDR3, taken from reference TRBV30 and TRBJ1-2): SQTIHQWPATLVQPVGSPLSLECTVEGTSNPNLYWYRQAAGRGLQLLFYSVGIGQISSEVPQNLSASRPQDRQFILSSKKLLLSDSGFYLCAWTKDRGSTYGYTFGSGTRLTVV.